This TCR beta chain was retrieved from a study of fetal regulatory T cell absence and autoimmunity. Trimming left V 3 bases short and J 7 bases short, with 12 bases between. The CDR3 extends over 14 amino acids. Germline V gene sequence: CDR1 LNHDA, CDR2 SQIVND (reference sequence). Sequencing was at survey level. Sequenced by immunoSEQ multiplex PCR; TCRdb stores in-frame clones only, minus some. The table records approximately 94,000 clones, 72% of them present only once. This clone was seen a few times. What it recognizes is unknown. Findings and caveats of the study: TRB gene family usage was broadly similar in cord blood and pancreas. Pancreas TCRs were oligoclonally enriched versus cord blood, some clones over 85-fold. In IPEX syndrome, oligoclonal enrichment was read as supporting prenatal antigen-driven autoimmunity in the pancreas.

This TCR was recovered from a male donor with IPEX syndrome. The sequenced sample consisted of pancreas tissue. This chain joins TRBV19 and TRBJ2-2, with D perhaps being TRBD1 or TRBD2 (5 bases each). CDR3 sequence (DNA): TGTGCCAGTAGTATTGACAGCCGGGGCGGGGAGCTGTTTTTT. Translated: CASSIDSRGGELFF.